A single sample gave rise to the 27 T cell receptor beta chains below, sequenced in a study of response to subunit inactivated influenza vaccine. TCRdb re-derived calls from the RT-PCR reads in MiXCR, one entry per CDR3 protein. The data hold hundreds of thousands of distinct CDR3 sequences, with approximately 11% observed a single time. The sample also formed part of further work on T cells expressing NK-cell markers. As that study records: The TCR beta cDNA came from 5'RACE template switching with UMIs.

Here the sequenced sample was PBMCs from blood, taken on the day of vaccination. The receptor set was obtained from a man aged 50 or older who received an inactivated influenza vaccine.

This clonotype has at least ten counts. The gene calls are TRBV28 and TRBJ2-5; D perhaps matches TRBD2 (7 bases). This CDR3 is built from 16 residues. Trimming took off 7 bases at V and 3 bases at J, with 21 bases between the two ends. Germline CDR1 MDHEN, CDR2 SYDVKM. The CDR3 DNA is TGTGCCAGCACCTTGGAGGGGGGCGGGGGAAAAGAGACCCAGTACTTC. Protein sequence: CASTLEGGGGKETQYF.

In DNA, the CDR3 is TGCGCCAGCAGCCAAGGGTGGGGGCTGATTCTAGAGACCCAGTACTTC. Its protein product is CASSQGWGLILETQYF. V and J are TRBV4-3 and TRBJ2-5; perhaps TRBD1 as D (6 bases). This CDR3 is 16 amino acids long. Trimming removed 1 base at V and 4 bases at J, with 16 bases between. Germline values: CDR1 LGHNA, CDR2 YSLEER.

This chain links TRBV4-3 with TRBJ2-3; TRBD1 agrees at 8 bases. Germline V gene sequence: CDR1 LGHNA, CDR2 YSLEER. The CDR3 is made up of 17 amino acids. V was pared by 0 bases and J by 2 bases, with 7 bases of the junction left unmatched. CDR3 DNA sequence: TGCGCCAGCAGCCAAGATTTCGGACAGGGTATCACAGATACGCAGTATTTT. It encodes CASSQDFGQGITDTQYF.

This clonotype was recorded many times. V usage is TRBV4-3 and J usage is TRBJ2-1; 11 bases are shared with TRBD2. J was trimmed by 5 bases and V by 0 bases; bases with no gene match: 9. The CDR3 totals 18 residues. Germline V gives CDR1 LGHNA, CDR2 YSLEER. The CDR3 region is CASSQEPTLAGGHNEQFF. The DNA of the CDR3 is TGCGCCAGCAGCCAAGAACCAACCCTAGCGGGGGGTCACAATGAGCAGTTCTTC.

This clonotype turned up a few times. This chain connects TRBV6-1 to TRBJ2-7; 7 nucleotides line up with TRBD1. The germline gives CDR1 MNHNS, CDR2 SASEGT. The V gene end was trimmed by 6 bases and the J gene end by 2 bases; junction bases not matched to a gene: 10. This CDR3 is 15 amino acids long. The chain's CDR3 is CASSSAPTGAYEQYF. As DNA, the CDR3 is TGTGCCAGCAGCTCGGCTCCCACAGGGGCCTACGAGCAGTACTTC.

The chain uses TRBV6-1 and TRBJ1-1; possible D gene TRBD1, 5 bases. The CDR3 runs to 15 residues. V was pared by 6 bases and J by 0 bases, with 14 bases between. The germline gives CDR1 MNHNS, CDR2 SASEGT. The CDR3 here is CASRPSGALNTEAFF. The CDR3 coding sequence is TGTGCCAGCAGGCCCTCTGGGGCCCTGAACACTGAAGCTTTCTTT.

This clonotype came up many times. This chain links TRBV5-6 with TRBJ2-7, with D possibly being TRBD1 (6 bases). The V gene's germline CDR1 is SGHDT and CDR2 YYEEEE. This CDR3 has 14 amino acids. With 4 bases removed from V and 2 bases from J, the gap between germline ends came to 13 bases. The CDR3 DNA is TGTGCCAGCAGCCCCTTGGACAGTACCTACGAGCAGTACTTC. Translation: CASSPLDSTYEQYF.

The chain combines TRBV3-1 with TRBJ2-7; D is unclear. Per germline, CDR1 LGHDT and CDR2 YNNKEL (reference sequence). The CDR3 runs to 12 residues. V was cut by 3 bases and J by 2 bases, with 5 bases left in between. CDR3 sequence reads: CASSQHTYEQYF. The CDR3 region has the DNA TGTGCCAGCAGCCAGCACACCTACGAGCAGTACTTC.

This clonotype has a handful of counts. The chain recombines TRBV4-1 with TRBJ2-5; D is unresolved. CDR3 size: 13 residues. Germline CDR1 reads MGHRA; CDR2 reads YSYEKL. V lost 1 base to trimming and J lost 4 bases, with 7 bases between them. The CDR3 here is CASSQGPIETQYF. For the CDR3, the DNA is TGCGCCAGCAGCCAAGGACCAATAGAGACCCAGTACTTC.

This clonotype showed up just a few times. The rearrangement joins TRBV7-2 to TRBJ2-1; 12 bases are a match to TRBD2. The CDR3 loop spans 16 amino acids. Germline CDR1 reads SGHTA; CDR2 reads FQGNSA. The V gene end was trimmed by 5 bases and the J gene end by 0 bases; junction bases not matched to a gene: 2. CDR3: CASSGLAGSSYNEQFF. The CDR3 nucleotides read TGTGCCAGCAGCGGACTAGCGGGAAGCTCCTACAATGAGCAGTTCTTC.

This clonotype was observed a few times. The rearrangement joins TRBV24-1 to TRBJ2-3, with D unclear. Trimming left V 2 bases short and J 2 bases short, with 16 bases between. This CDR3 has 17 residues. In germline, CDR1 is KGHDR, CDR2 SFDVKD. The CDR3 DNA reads TGTGCCACCAGTGATTCCTTGATGGAGTATACCACAGATACGCAGTATTTT. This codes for CATSDSLMEYTTDTQYF.

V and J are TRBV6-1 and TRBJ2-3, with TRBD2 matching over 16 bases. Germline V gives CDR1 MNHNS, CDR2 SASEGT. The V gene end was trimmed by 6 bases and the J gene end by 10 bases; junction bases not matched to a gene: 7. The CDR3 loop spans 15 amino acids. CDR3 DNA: TGTGCCAGCAGCTCCGGGACTAGCGGGAGGGTCGCGCAGTATTTT. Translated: CASSSGTSGRVAQYF.

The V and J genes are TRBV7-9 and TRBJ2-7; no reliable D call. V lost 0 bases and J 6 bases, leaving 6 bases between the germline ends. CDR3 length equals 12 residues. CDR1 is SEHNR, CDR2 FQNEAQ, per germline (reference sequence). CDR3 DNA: TGTGCCAGCAGCTTAGCGGCTCCCGAGCAGTACTTC. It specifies CASSLAAPEQYF.

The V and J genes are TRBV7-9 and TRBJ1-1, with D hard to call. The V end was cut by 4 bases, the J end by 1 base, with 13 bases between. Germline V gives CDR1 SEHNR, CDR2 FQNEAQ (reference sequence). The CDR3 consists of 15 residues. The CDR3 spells CASSWPRTGNTEAFF. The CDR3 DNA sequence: TGTGCCAGCAGCTGGCCTCGGACGGGGAACACTGAAGCTTTCTTT.

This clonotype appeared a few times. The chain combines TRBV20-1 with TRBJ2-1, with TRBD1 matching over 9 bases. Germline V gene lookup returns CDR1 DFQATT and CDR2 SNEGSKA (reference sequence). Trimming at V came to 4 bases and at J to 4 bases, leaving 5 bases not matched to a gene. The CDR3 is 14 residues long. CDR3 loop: CSATDRGRYNEQFF. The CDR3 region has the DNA TGCAGTGCTACGGACAGGGGCCGGTACAATGAGCAGTTCTTC.

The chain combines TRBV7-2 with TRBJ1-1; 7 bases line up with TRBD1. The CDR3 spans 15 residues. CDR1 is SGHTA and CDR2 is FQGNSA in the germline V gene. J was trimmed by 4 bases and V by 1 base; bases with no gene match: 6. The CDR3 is CASSLVGGRITEAFF. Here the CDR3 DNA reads TGTGCCAGCAGCTTAGTAGGGGGCCGAATCACTGAAGCTTTCTTT. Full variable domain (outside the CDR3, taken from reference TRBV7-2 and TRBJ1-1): GAGVSQSPSNKVTEKGKDVELRCDPISGHTALYWYRQSLGQGLEFLIYFQGNSAPDKSGLPSDRFSAERTGGSVSTLTIQRTQQEDSAVYLCASSLVGGRITEAFFGQGTRLTVV.

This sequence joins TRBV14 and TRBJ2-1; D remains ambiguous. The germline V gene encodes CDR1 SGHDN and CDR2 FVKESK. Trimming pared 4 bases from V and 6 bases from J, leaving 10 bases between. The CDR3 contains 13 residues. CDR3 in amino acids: CASSLRVLNEQFF. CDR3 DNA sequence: TGTGCCAGCAGCCTCCGGGTCCTCAATGAGCAGTTCTTC.

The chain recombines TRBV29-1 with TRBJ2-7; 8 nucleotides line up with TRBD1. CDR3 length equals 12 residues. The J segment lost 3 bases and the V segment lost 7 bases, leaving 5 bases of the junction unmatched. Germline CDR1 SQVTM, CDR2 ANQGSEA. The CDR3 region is CSATGTGYEQYF. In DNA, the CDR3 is TGCAGCGCTACCGGGACAGGCTACGAGCAGTACTTC.

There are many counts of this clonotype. This CDR3 reads CASSSPGPYNEQFF. CDR3 in DNA: TGTGCCAGCAGCTCACCGGGTCCCTACAATGAGCAGTTCTTC. This chain joins TRBV7-9 and TRBJ2-1; D not certain. Germline lookup yields CDR1 SEHNR and CDR2 FQNEAQ (reference sequence). With 4 bases removed from V and 2 bases from J, the gap between germline ends came to 9 bases. The CDR3 has 14 residues.

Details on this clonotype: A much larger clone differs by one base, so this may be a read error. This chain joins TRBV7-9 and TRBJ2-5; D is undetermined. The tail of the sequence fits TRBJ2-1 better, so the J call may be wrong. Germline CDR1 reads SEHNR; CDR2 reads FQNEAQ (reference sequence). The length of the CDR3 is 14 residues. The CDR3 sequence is CASSLASNQETQFF. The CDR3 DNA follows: TGTGCCAGCAGCTTAGCCAGCAACCAAGAGACCCAGTTCTTC.

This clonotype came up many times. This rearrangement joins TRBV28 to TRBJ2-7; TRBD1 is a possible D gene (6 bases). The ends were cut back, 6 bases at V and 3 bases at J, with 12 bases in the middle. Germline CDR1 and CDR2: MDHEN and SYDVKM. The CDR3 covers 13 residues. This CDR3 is CASSLQGIYEQYF. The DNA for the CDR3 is TGTGCCAGCAGCTTACAGGGCATCTACGAGCAGTACTTC. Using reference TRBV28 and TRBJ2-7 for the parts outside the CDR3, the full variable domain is DVKVTQSSRYLVKRTGEKVFLECVQDMDHENMFWYRQDPGLGLRLIYFSYDVKMKEKGDIPEGYSVSREKKERFSLILESASTNQTSMYLCASSLQGIYEQYFGPGTRLTVT.

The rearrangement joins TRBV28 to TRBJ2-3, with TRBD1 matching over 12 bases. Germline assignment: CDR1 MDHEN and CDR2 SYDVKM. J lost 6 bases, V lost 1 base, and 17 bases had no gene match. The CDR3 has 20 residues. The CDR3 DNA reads TGTGCCAGCAGTTTATATGGGCCGGGACAGGGGGCAAATAAGCGGGATACGCAGTATTTT. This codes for CASSLYGPGQGANKRDTQYF.

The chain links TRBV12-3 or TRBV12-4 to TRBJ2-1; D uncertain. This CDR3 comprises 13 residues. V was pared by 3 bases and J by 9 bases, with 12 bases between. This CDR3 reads CASSFLVGSEQFF. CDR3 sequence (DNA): TGTGCCAGCAGTTTCCTGGTTGGTAGTGAGCAGTTCTTC.

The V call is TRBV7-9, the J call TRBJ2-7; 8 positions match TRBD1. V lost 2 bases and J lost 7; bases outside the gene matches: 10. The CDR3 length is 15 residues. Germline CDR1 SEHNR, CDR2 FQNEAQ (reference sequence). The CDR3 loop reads CASSLTGQGRGEQYF. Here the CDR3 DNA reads TGTGCCAGCAGCTTAACCGGACAGGGTCGAGGGGAGCAGTACTTC.

In DNA, the CDR3 is TGTGCCAGCAGCCCCGGGACAGGAGTATGGCAGCCCCAGCATTTT. Translated, it gives CASSPGTGVWQPQHF. The V call is TRBV14, the J call TRBJ1-5; TRBD1 matches at 8 bases. The CDR3 spans 15 residues. V lost 4 bases to trimming and J lost 7 bases; unmatched junction nucleotides: 9. CDR1 and CDR2 (germline): SGHDN, FVKESK. The complete variable domain, with remaining parts taken from reference TRBV14 and TRBJ1-5, reads EAGVTQFPSHSVIEKGQTVTLRCDPISGHDNLYWYRRVMGKEIKFLLHFVKESKQDESGMPNNRFLAERTGGTYSTLKVQPAELEDSGVYFCASSPGTGVWQPQHFGDGTRLSIL.

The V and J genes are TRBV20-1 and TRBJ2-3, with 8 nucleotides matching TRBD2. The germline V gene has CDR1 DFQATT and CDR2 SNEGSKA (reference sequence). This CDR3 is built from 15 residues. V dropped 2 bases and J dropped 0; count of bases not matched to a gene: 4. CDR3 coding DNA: TGCAGTGCTAGACGGCCTAGCGGGAGCACAGATACGCAGTATTTT. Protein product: CSARRPSGSTDTQYF.

This CDR3 is CASRIGRTSGRSSYEQYF. The CDR3, as DNA: TGTGCCAGCAGGATTGGGAGGACTAGCGGGAGGAGCTCCTACGAGCAGTACTTC. The V gene is TRBV28, the J gene TRBJ2-7, with 14 positions matching TRBD2. Per germline, CDR1 MDHEN and CDR2 SYDVKM. Trimming at V came to 6 bases and at J to 0 bases, leaving 10 bases not matched to a gene. This CDR3 is 18 amino acids long.